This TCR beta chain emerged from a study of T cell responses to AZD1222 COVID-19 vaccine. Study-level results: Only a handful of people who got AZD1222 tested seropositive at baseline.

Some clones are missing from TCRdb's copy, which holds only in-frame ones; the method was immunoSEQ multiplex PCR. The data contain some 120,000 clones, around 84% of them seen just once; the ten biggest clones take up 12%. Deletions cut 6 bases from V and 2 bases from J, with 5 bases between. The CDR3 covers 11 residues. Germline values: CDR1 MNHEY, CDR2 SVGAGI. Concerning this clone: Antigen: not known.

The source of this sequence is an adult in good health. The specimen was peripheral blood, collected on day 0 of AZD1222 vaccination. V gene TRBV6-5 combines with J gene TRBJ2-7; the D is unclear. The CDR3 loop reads CASSATYEQYF. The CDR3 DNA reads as TGTGCCAGCAGCGCTACCTACGAGCAGTACTTC.